This entry features one TCR beta chain sequence. The data are from a study of control samples from healthy donors and cancer patients. The V end lost 6 bases, the J end lost 4 bases, and 18 bases lay between the germline ends. CDR3 length: 15 residues. The germline V gene encodes CDR1 MDHEN and CDR2 SYDVKM. The assay was immunoSEQ multiplex PCR, and TCRdb's table has in-frame clones only and misses some. The sample includes 100,000 to 150,000 clones, over 85% of them seen just once. Specimen: blood. The TCR comes from a man younger than 30 in good health. The chain joins TRBV28 to TRBJ1-2; D is unresolved. The CDR3 spells CASSPDDGQFYGYTF. For the CDR3, the DNA is TGTGCCAGCAGCCCGGACGATGGGCAGTTCTATGGCTACACCTTC.